This T cell receptor beta chain was captured in a study of CD4 T cells in relation to SARS-CoV-2 and coronaviruses (dated by TCRdb to 2020 to 2022). In the study overall: In the ViraFEST assay, PBMCs were cultured with antigen for 9 to 10 days, after which TCR beta CDR3s were sequenced to identify antigen-specific clonal expansions. An HIV-1 Nef peptide pool or a culture without peptide was used as the negative reference condition. Shared crossreactive spike epitopes were mapped to their HLA restriction using patient-derived lymphoblastoid cell lines. Memory CD4+ T cell crossreactivity between SARS-CoV-2 and common cold coronavirus spike proteins was assessed at the TCR clonotype level in the study. Samples from a few pre-COVID donors and the naive versus memory experiments were sequenced with the Adaptive Biotechnologies TCR-sequencing kit; other data were Illumina-based. A different, Illumina-based TCR-beta assay was used to sequence expansion assays from other donors in the study. The full study reports these points: Since the crossreactivity analysis centred on spike protein, crossreactivity against other viral proteins was not assessed. Memory CD4+ clonotypes crossrecognizing SARS-CoV-2 and at least one common cold coronavirus spike were found in approximately 60% of donors. The study was constrained by small numbers of patients and of tested TCRs. Because no donor provided both pre-pandemic and post-infection samples, tracing the source of pre-existing responses was limited. Compared with monoreactive clones, crossreactive clones had significantly weaker SARS-CoV-2-driven expansion, a result consistent with antigenic imprinting.

CD4+ T cells from unexposed donors were collected before the COVID-19 pandemic (2011-2018). After about 9 days of culture, CD4+ T cells were isolated with the EasySep CD4+ T cell isolation kit. As far as cell numbers permitted, CD4+ T cells from unexposed donors were tested for reactivity against SARS-CoV-2 S and N as well as four spike pools from common cold coronaviruses. PBMCs were cultured at some 2 million per well in IMDM supplemented with 5% human AB serum and 9 to 10 IU/ml IL-2. Half of the culture medium was replaced with fresh IL-2-containing medium on days 3 and 7. Triplicate replicate wells were generally used for each peptide culture condition. Leukapheresis product for the unexposed donors was purchased commercially. PBMCs were isolated from leukapheresis product or whole blood by Ficoll-Paque PLUS gradient centrifugation. PBMCs were either used fresh in the expansion assay or cryopreserved at -140 degrees C. The QIAamp Micro DNA Kit was used to extract genomic DNA from the CD4+ T cells.

In the germline V gene (reference sequence), CDR1 corresponds to LNHDA and CDR2 to SQIVND. The CDR3 goes from the cysteine to the phenylalanine over 14 residues. Solely the CDR3 DNA is kept, with 42 bases framed from the first base. V loses 6 bases, J loses 3 bases, and the germline ends lie 13 bases apart. Details on this clone: Its recognized antigen is unknown. Base qualities are not provided; no much larger clone lies one nucleotide away.

The library relied on the immunoSEQ multiplex PCR assay. In the source study's methods: During preprocessing, nonproductive sequences were removed, along with CDR3s that did not begin with C, did not end with F or W, or were shorter than 7 amino acids. Antigen-specific clonotypes were called with the MANAFEST web app on the basis of expansion relative to the reference and to other culture wells. A clone was considered positive if significant expansion relative to the reference culture was observed in 2 of 3 replicate wells at an FDR below 0.05. To be called positive, a clone also had to show significant expansion compared with every other tandem well and an odds ratio greater than 5. After three terminal residues were trimmed from each end, CDR3 homology was quantified as pairwise Levenshtein distance using the stringdist R package. What TCRdb holds here is the immuneACCESS table cut down to in-frame rearrangements. Part of the clones is not present; checked against another copy, under half of the missing clones reflect an unresolved V gene, and the others are unexplained. V and J calls and clone size are those listed in that table; D and trimming were worked out from the DNA. This sample has approximately 11,000 clones in its table, and approximately 80% of those were observed once. About 25% of the sample goes to the ten largest clones.

Sequencing was carried out using CD4+ T cells from PBMCs, cultured in vitro. This TCR was recovered from a human donor in good health. The rearranged segments are TRBV19 and TRBJ2-3; 5 matching bases give a weak D call of TRBD2. The DNA sequence follows: TGTGCCAGTAGCCCGACCCGGGGTACAGATACGCAGTATTTT. Its amino acids are CASSPTRGTDTQYF.